This paragraph covers one T cell receptor beta chain sequence. The target antigen is unknown. The study ran its PCR with 60 Vbeta and 13 Jbeta primers. Clones were read by immunoSEQ multiplex PCR, and TCRdb kept only the in-frame ones, dropping some. The data contain fewer than 100,000 clones, around 73% of them singletons. This entry belongs to a study of cytomegalovirus exposure and HLA in healthy donors. Study details: Out of about 410 genotyped donors, roughly 80% belonged to the Caucasian-associated ancestry cluster.

Overall study results and limits: Analyses of presence/absence relied on an assumption of roughly uniform sequencing depth across donors. Further analysis, carried out later, found HLA-associated TCR beta chains more clonally expanded than equally common other chains.

The CDR3 covers 15 residues. Germline V gives CDR1 MNHEY, CDR2 SVGAGI. The ends lost 0 bases at V and 4 bases at J; junction bases unmatched: 6. The chain is built from TRBV6-5 and TRBJ2-7; 7 bases align to TRBD1. Sample: PBMCs. The clonotype comes from a middle-aged woman in good health and CMV-seropositive. CDR3 loop: CASSYSYRGEYEQYF. The CDR3 coding sequence is TGTGCCAGCAGTTACTCGTACAGGGGTGAATACGAGCAGTACTTC.